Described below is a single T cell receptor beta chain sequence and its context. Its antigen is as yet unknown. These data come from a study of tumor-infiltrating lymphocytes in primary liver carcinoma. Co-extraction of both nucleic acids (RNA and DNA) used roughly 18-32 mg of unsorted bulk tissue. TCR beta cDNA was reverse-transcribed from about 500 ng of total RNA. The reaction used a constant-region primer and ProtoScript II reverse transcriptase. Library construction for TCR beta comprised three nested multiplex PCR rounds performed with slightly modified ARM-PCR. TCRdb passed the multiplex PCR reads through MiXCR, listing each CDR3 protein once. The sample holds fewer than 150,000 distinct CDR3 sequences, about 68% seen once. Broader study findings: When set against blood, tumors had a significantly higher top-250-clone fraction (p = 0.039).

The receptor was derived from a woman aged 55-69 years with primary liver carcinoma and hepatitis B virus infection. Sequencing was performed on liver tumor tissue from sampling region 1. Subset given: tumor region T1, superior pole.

The CDR3 nucleotides are TGCAGCGTTGAACAGGGGCTCCACGAACAATACTTC. Amino acid sequence: CSVEQGLHEQYF. V gene TRBV29-1 combines with J gene TRBJ2-7; D is perhaps TRBD1 (6 bases). Germline V lookup: CDR1 SQVTM, CDR2 ANQGSEA. The CDR3 runs to 12 residues. V gave up 2 bases and J gave up 13 bases, with 18 bases separating them.